This TCR beta chain was recovered during a study of cytomegalovirus exposure and HLA in healthy donors. Study-level information: Of some 400 genotyped donors, about 80% grouped in the Caucasian-associated ancestry cluster. Study-wide points: Follow-up analysis later connected one missense variant in DCLRE1C with trimming of TCR beta V- and J-genes.

CDR1 MNHEY and CDR2 SVGAGI come from the germline V gene. V gave up 3 bases and J gave up 2 bases; unmatched junction bases: 1. The CDR3 has 15 residues. With 60 Vbeta and 13 Jbeta primers, the PCR was carried out. Assay used: immunoSEQ multiplex PCR; TCRdb lists only in-frame clones, some missing. This sample has tens of thousands of clones; over 75% occur once, and the top ten carry around 10%. With regard to this clone: Its specificity is unknown.

Donors sampled were nominally healthy, though unrecorded immune exposures were likely. Sequencing used PBMCs. The rearrangement joins TRBV6-5 to TRBJ2-4, with 10 bases aligning to TRBD2. This TCR was sampled from a woman aged 25-40 years in good health and CMV-seropositive. CDR3 coding DNA: TGTGCCAGCAGTTATAGCGGGGGGTCCAAAAACATTCAGTACTTC. It yields the protein CASSYSGGSKNIQYF.